A single sample is the source of the 15 T cell receptor beta chains below, sequenced in a study of blood T cell repertoires in COVID-19. The table came from immunoSEQ multiplex PCR; TCRdb's copy has only in-frame clones and leaves some out. This sample has around 290,000 clones, with around nine tenths found just once. Sequencing used PBMCs or T cells enriched from blood (not recorded which). The receptors were sampled from a woman aged 18-29 years who had recovered from COVID-19.

Here the CDR3 DNA reads TGTGCCAGCAGTATGGGACAGGATGCAACTAATGAAAAACTGTTTTTT. Residues: CASSMGQDATNEKLFF. The V and J genes are TRBV27 and TRBJ1-4; TRBD1 matches 8 bases. V was pared by 5 bases and J by 0 bases, with 5 bases of the junction left unmatched. Germline V CDR1 and CDR2: MNHEY, SMNVEV (reference sequence). This CDR3 spans 16 amino acids.

V is TRBV5-4 and J is TRBJ1-6; D gene uncertain. Trimming left V 0 bases short and J 0 bases short, with 7 bases between. The CDR3 has 16 amino acids. Germline assignment: CDR1 SGHNT and CDR2 YYREEE (reference sequence). The CDR3 bases are TGTGCCAGCAGCTTGGACGGGAGCTCCTATAATTCACCCCTCCACTTT. This encodes CASSLDGSSYNSPLHF. Supplemented by reference TRBV5-4 and TRBJ1-6, the full variable domain reads ETGVTQSPTHLIKTRGQQVTLRCSSQSGHNTVSWYQQALGQGPQFIFQYYREEENGRGNFPPRFSGLQFPNYSSELNVNALELDDSALYLCASSLDGSSYNSPLHFGNGTRLTVT.

This chain joins TRBV6-5 and TRBJ1-4; tentative D call: TRBD1 (6 bases). This CDR3 has 14 amino acids. Trimming took 7 bases from V and 6 from J, leaving 15 bases between them. Looked up from germline, CDR1 is MNHEY and CDR2 is SVGAGI. Here the CDR3 DNA reads TGTGCCAGCATCCAGGGGAGAGGATATGAAAAACTGTTTTTT. Protein: CASIQGRGYEKLFF.

V usage is TRBV19 and J usage is TRBJ1-2, with TRBD1 matching over 8 bases. The CDR3 totals 12 residues. From germline, CDR1 is LNHDA and CDR2 SQIVND (reference sequence). Unmatched junction bases numbered 3, after V lost 8 bases and J lost 4 bases. The CDR3 coding sequence is TGTGCCAGTGGGGACAGGATCTATGGCTACACCTTC. It codes for CASGDRIYGYTF. The complete variable domain, with remaining parts taken from reference TRBV19 and TRBJ1-2, reads DGGITQSPKYLFRKEGQNVTLSCEQNLNHDAMYWYRQDPGQGLRLIYYSQIVNDFQKGDIAEGYSVSREKKESFPLTVTSAQKNPTAFYLCASGDRIYGYTFGSGTRLTVV.

The chain couples TRBV5-1 to TRBJ2-1, with 10 bases identical to TRBD2. V lost 4 bases to trimming and J lost 6 bases; unmatched junction nucleotides: 7. The CDR3 totals 15 residues. Germline assignment: CDR1 SGHRS and CDR2 YFSETQ. The CDR3 protein is CASSPWTSGGNEQFF. The CDR3 DNA is TGCGCCAGCAGCCCCTGGACTAGCGGTGGCAATGAGCAGTTCTTC. Drawing the rest from reference TRBV5-1 and TRBJ2-1, the complete variable domain is KAGVTQTPRYLIKTRGQQVTLSCSPISGHRSVSWYQQTPGQGLQFLFEYFSETQRNKGNFPGRFSGRQFSNSRSEMNVSTLELGDSALYLCASSPWTSGGNEQFFGPGTRLTVL.

This chain joins TRBV5-1 and TRBJ1-4; the D gene is possibly TRBD1 (6 bases). V lost 4 bases and J lost 0, with 10 bases in between. The CDR3 loop spans 15 amino acids. Germline CDR1 SGHRS, CDR2 YFSETQ. In DNA, the CDR3 is TGCGCCAGCAGCCTCGGACAGCCAACTAATGAAAAACTGTTTTTT. Residues: CASSLGQPTNEKLFF.

This sequence joins TRBV5-1 and TRBJ2-3, with TRBD2 identical over 10 bases. CDR3 length: 17 amino acids. Germline V gene sequence: CDR1 SGHRS, CDR2 YFSETQ. Trimming removed 0 bases from V and 4 bases from J; junction bases left unmatched: 8. This CDR3 is CASSLVVLAGGPDTQYF. The CDR3 DNA reads TGCGCCAGCAGCTTGGTTGTATTAGCGGGGGGCCCAGATACGCAGTATTTT.

The rearrangement uses TRBV3-1 (or the pseudogene TRBV3-2) and TRBJ2-7, with 10 positions matching TRBD2. Germline loops: CDR1 LGHDT, CDR2 YNNKEL (reference sequence). J lost 2 bases, V lost 0 bases, and 7 bases had no gene match. The CDR3 length is 17 residues. The CDR3 DNA reads TGTGCCAGCAGCCAAGATGTACTAGCGGGACCTCCCTACGAGCAGTACTTC. Translation: CASSQDVLAGPPYEQYF.

The gene calls are TRBV5-1 and TRBJ2-5, with 13 positions matching TRBD2. V gave up 4 bases and J gave up 2 bases; unmatched junction bases: 14. Germline V CDR1 and CDR2: SGHRS, YFSETQ. The CDR3 is 19 residues long. CDR3 DNA sequence: TGCGCCAGCAGCCGAATACGGGCCAGACTAGCGGGGGGACAAGAGACCCAGTACTTC. It is translated as CASSRIRARLAGGQETQYF. The full variable domain, in which reference TRBV5-1 and TRBJ2-5 provide the parts outside the CDR3, is KAGVTQTPRYLIKTRGQQVTLSCSPISGHRSVSWYQQTPGQGLQFLFEYFSETQRNKGNFPGRFSGRQFSNSRSEMNVSTLELGDSALYLCASSRIRARLAGGQETQYFGPGTRLLVL.

The J gene is TRBJ2-4, the V gene TRBV2; TRBD2 matches at 8 bases. The ends lost 2 bases at V and 0 bases at J; junction bases unmatched: 15. This CDR3 contains 20 residues. CDR1 is SNHLY and CDR2 is FYNNEI in the germline V gene. DNA for the CDR3: TGTGCCAGCAGTGAACTCACTGGCGGGGGGAACTTTTTAGCCAAAAACATTCAGTACTTC. This encodes CASSELTGGGNFLAKNIQYF.

The rearrangement links TRBV18 to TRBJ2-2, with D maybe TRBD1 (5 bases). Germline values: CDR1 KGHSH, CDR2 LQKENI. V was pared by 4 bases and J by 3 bases, with 12 bases between. The CDR3 consists of 15 residues. This CDR3 reads CASSQGIRDTGELFF. For the CDR3, the DNA is TGTGCCAGCTCACAGGGGATCCGGGACACCGGGGAGCTGTTTTTT.

This chain connects TRBV5-1 to TRBJ2-5, with 14 bases identical to TRBD2. Germline V gene data show CDR1 as SGHRS and CDR2 as YFSETQ. V lost 4 bases, J lost 0 bases, and 5 bases stayed unmatched. The CDR3 is 17 residues long. The CDR3 spells CASSLGTSGSYQETQYF. The CDR3 DNA reads TGCGCCAGCAGCCTAGGGACTAGCGGGAGCTACCAAGAGACCCAGTACTTC.

The rearrangement joins TRBV28 to TRBJ2-7; 12 bases fit TRBD2. CDR3 length: 14 amino acids. Germline V gene sequence: CDR1 MDHEN, CDR2 SYDVKM. Trimming removed 5 bases from V and 5 bases from J; junction bases left unmatched: 4. CDR3 protein: CASSRLAGVNEQYF. Here the CDR3 DNA reads TGTGCCAGCAGTAGACTAGCGGGAGTAAACGAGCAGTACTTC.

The chain employs TRBV7-8 and TRBJ2-5, with D tentatively TRBD2 (5 bases). V lost 2 bases to trimming and J lost 0 bases, with 13 bases between them. This CDR3 spans 16 amino acids. The V gene's germline CDR1 is SGHVS and CDR2 FQNEAQ. The CDR3 DNA reads as TGTGCCAGCAGCTTATTAATGGCTAGCCACCAAGAGACCCAGTACTTC. As protein: CASSLLMASHQETQYF.

The J gene is TRBJ1-5, the V gene TRBV5-1; perhaps TRBD1 as D (5 bases). V gave up 1 base and J gave up 8 bases, with 16 bases separating them. Germline CDR1 and CDR2: SGHRS and YFSETQ. The CDR3 is 15 amino acids. The CDR3 loop reads CASSLTPRGEEPQHF. The DNA of the CDR3 is TGCGCCAGCAGCTTGACTCCTCGGGGGGAAGAGCCCCAGCATTTT.